These 26 T cell receptor beta chains were sequenced from one sample in a study of breast tumors, draining lymph nodes, adjacent tissues. The lymph nodes were axillary draining lymph nodes from breast cancer patients. TCRdb re-derived calls from the multiplex PCR reads in MiXCR, one entry per CDR3 protein. The sample yields around 170,000 distinct CDR3 sequences, about 30% seen once. What was sequenced was axillary lymph node tissue. The origin of the receptors is a female donor with breast cancer. Some clones in this sample may be carry-over from other donors' samples.

This clonotype was seen repeatedly, ten times or more. The rearrangement uses TRBV19 and TRBJ2-1, with 11 nucleotides matching TRBD2. The V gene's germline CDR1 is LNHDA and CDR2 SQIVND (reference sequence). The CDR3 covers 17 residues. V lost 3 bases to trimming and J lost 4 bases; unmatched junction nucleotides: 8. CDR3 in DNA: TGTGCCAGTAGTATTTTTAGCGGGAGGGCGGTATACAATGAGCAGTTCTTC. Protein: CASSIFSGRAVYNEQFF.

The CDR3 region has the DNA TGTGCCACCCAGGGCAGGGACTGGCCTACGAGCAGTTTATACAGTTTGTCTGGGGCCAACGTCCTGACTTTC. This encodes CATQGRDWPTSSLYSLSGANVLTF. This chain connects TRBV12-3 or TRBV12-4 to TRBJ2-6; D might be TRBD2 (6 bases). This CDR3 region has 24 residues. V was pared by 10 bases and J by 1 base, with 41 bases between.

This clonotype was seen at least ten times. The chain uses TRBV7-3 and TRBJ2-1; a possible D gene is TRBD1 (6 bases). Per germline, CDR1 SGHTA and CDR2 FQGTGA. The CDR3 is 17 residues long. Trimming took off 3 bases at V and 0 bases at J, with 15 bases between the two ends. CDR3 region: CASSLNDGTHSYNEQFF. CDR3 nucleotides: TGTGCCAGCAGCTTGAATGATGGGACACACTCCTACAATGAGCAGTTCTTC.

This clonotype came up many times. V is TRBV13 and J is TRBJ2-6; no definite D call. Germline values: CDR1 PRHDT, CDR2 FYEKMQ (reference sequence). CDR3 length: 15 residues. The V and J ends lost 1 base and 4 bases respectively, with 8 bases between them. The CDR3 reads CASSLVASGANVLTF. CDR3 nucleotide sequence: TGTGCCAGCAGCTTAGTCGCTTCCGGGGCCAACGTCCTGACTTTC.

This clonotype was picked up many times. The chain joins TRBV13 to TRBJ2-7; D remains unclear. Germline CDR1 PRHDT, CDR2 FYEKMQ (reference sequence). V shed 2 bases and J shed 0 bases, with 11 bases lying between them. The CDR3 is made up of 15 amino acids. CDR3 coding DNA: TGTGCCAGCAGCTTATATCGCTACAGCTCCTACGAGCAGTACTTC. Amino acids: CASSLYRYSSYEQYF.

Points on this clonotype: A much larger clone is a single base away; this may be a read error. Without the conserved terminal phenylalanine or tryptophan, this CDR3 likely stems from a read error. The chain employs TRBV6-5 and TRBJ2-3; TRBD2 aligns across 10 bases. This CDR3 spans 15 amino acids. Unmatched junction bases numbered 9, after V lost 6 bases and J lost 6 bases. CDR1 and CDR2 (germline): MNHEY, SVGAGI. The CDR3: CASRSTSGEGDTQYS. For the CDR3, the DNA is TGTGCCAGCAGATCAACTAGCGGGGAAGGCGATACGCAGTATTCT.

This clonotype was counted at least ten times. J is TRBJ2-1 and V is TRBV18; D not certain. This CDR3 spans 13 amino acids. In germline, CDR1 is KGHSH, CDR2 LQKENI. V shed 5 bases and J shed 3 bases, with 8 bases lying between them. Here the CDR3 reads CASSLSGYNEQFF. The CDR3 coding sequence is TGTGCCAGCTCATTGTCGGGCTACAATGAGCAGTTCTTC.

This clonotype was found many times. This chain connects TRBV7-8 to TRBJ2-7; no clear D gene. Between the trimmed V and J ends, which lost 5 bases and 2 bases, there was a span of 4 bases. The germline V gene has CDR1 SGHVS and CDR2 FQNEAQ. This CDR3 comprises 11 residues. The chain's CDR3 is CASSGTYEQYF. CDR3 bases: TGTGCCAGCAGCGGAACCTACGAGCAGTACTTC. Looking up the rest from reference TRBV7-8 and TRBJ2-7 gives the full variable domain: GAGVSQSPRYKVAKRGQDVALRCDPISGHVSLFWYQQALGQGPEFLTYFQNEAQLDKSGLPSDRFFAERPEGSVSTLKIQRTQQEDSAVYLCASSGTYEQYFGPGTRLTVT.

This clonotype was picked up many times. The chain is built from TRBV2 and TRBJ1-6; D is possibly TRBD1 (6 bases). Trimming left V 4 bases short and J 3 bases short, with 22 bases between. Germline loops: CDR1 SNHLY, CDR2 FYNNEI. The CDR3 totals 19 residues. CDR3 in DNA: TGTGCCAGCAGTGGGGGGCCAAGGGGGGGAATCGTCTATAATTCACCCCTCCACTTT. It specifies CASSGGPRGGIVYNSPLHF.

This clonotype was observed a single time. Its ends do not fully match the called genes, so a read error is possible. The chain employs TRBV2 and TRBJ2-7, with TRBD1 as a possible D gene (6 bases). Germline CDR1 is SNHLY and CDR2 is FYNNEI. The CDR3 spans 12 residues. The DNA for the CDR3 is TGTGCCAGCACAGACAGGCTCTATGAGCGGTACTTC. This sequence encodes CASTDRLYERYF.

The chain couples TRBV12-3 or TRBV12-4 to TRBJ1-2; 10 nucleotides align to TRBD1. V was clipped by 5 bases and J by 14 bases; unmatched bases: 11. This CDR3 is 13 amino acids long. The CDR3 sequence is CASSRTGGGYGTF. The CDR3 DNA follows: TGTGCCAGCAGTAGGACAGGGGGTGGCTATGGGACCTTC.

This clonotype was picked up many times. The chain couples TRBV12-3 or TRBV12-4 to TRBJ2-1; a weak D match, TRBD2 (6 bases). The CDR3 covers 16 residues. V lost 3 bases and J 2 bases, leaving 14 bases between the germline ends. CDR3 DNA: TGTGCCAGCAGTTTTTGGGGGGTTAGAACCTACAATGAGCAGTTCTTC. Its protein is CASSFWGVRTYNEQFF.

With regard to this clonotype: Just one base apart from a much larger clone, this may be a read error. The V and J genes are TRBV12-3 or TRBV12-4 and TRBJ2-5, with 11 bases matching TRBD2. V lost 7 bases to trimming and J lost 5 bases; unmatched junction nucleotides: 6. The CDR3 has 14 amino acids. The CDR3 DNA sequence: TGTGCCAGCACTTTCCTAGCGGGAGGTGAGACCCAGTACTTC. Residues: CASTFLAGGETQYF.

About this clonotype itself: A much larger clone is a single base away; this may be a read error. This likely comes from a read error, as the CDR3 has no conserved phenylalanine or tryptophan at its end. The V gene is TRBV7-2, the J gene TRBJ1-2, with TRBD1 as a possible D gene (6 bases). V was cut by 7 bases and J by 2 bases, with 14 bases left in between. CDR1 is SGHTA, CDR2 FQGNSA, per germline. The CDR3 has 14 amino acids. The CDR3 DNA is TGTGCCAGCACCCTATGGGGGGGCAACTATGGCTACACCCTC. Translating gives CASTLWGGNYGYTL.

This clonotype was picked up many times. V gene TRBV7-2 combines with J gene TRBJ1-5; TRBD1 is a possible D gene (5 bases). Between the trimmed V and J ends, which lost 0 bases and 6 bases, there was a span of 18 bases. The germline gives CDR1 SGHTA, CDR2 FQGNSA. This CDR3 contains 17 residues. CDR3 sequence reads: CASSLALSPGPGQPQHF. The CDR3 DNA reads TGTGCCAGCAGCTTAGCGCTAAGCCCAGGGCCCGGTCAGCCCCAGCATTTT.

The table lists this clonotype with many counts. The chain is built from TRBV7-9 and TRBJ1-4; 11 nucleotides line up with TRBD1. The germline CDR1 and CDR2 sequences are SEHNR and FQNEAQ (reference sequence). This CDR3 is built from 15 residues. V lost 5 bases, J lost 7 bases, and 6 bases stayed unmatched. CDR3 sequence (DNA): TGTGCCAGCAGCGCACCCGGGACAGGGGGTGAAAAACTGTTTTTT. The encoded protein is CASSAPGTGGEKLFF. The variable domain in full, with the rest retrieved from reference TRBV7-9 and TRBJ1-4, is DTGVSQNPRHKITKRGQNVTFRCDPISEHNRLYWYRQTLGQGPEFLTYFQNEAQLEKSRLLSDRFSAERPKGSFSTLEIQRTEQGDSAMYLCASSAPGTGGEKLFFGSGTQLSVL.

This clonotype was counted only a few times. CDR3 protein: CASSHLPNNQPQHF. The CDR3 DNA follows: TGTGCCAGCAGTCACCTACCGAACAATCAGCCCCAGCATTTT. The V call is TRBV6-5, the J call TRBJ1-5; D ambiguous. There are 14 residues in the CDR3. CDR1 is MNHEY and CDR2 is SVGAGI in the germline V gene. Between the trimmed V and J ends, which lost 5 bases and 3 bases, there was a span of 11 bases.

V is TRBV15 and J is TRBJ1-1, with D unclear. The CDR3 runs to 15 residues. V lost 0 bases and J lost 5, with 13 bases in between. From germline, CDR1 is LNHNV and CDR2 YYDKDF (reference sequence). The CDR3 protein is CATSREKGFSTEAFF. The DNA for the CDR3 is TGTGCCACCAGCAGAGAGAAGGGCTTCTCGACTGAAGCTTTCTTT.

With regard to this clonotype: This may be a read error, as it is one base from a much larger clone. The chain carries TRBV12-3 or TRBV12-4 and TRBJ1-3; 7 bases map to TRBD1. CDR3 size: 16 residues. This CDR3 reads CASTRGQPSSGNAIYF. The CDR3 DNA reads as TGTGCCAGCACCAGGGGACAGCCGAGCTCTGGAAACGCCATATATTTT.

This clonotype was seen repeatedly, ten times or more. The chain has TRBV19 and TRBJ2-5; no clear D gene. Germline V lookup: CDR1 LNHDA, CDR2 SQIVND (reference sequence). V dropped 2 bases and J dropped 1 base, with 5 bases sitting between them. The CDR3 extends over 13 amino acids. The CDR3 loop is CASSIRIQETQYF. The CDR3 coding sequence is TGTGCCAGTAGTATAAGAATCCAAGAGACCCAGTACTTC.

This clonotype was seen repeatedly, ten times or more. V usage is TRBV7-6 and J usage is TRBJ1-2; tentative D call: TRBD1 (5 bases). Deletions cut 1 base from V and 8 bases from J, with 14 bases between. CDR1 and CDR2 (germline): SGHVS, FNYEAQ. The CDR3 spans 14 residues. CDR3 nucleotide sequence: TGTGCCAGCAGCTTAGACGGGGCCCCCCGGGGCTACACCTTC. Amino acids: CASSLDGAPRGYTF.

The table lists this clonotype with a few counts. The rearrangement uses TRBV3-1 and TRBJ2-1; TRBD2 agrees at 11 bases. The CDR3 length is 15 residues. J was trimmed by 8 bases and V by 4 bases; bases with no gene match: 7. Germline CDR1 and CDR2: LGHDT and YNNKEL (reference sequence). CDR3 protein: CASSLAGGTRDEQFF. The DNA for the CDR3 is TGTGCCAGCAGCCTAGCGGGAGGGACGAGGGATGAGCAGTTCTTC.

This clonotype was seen repeatedly, ten times or more. The CDR3 loop is CASTTGDPYSNQPQHF. In nucleotides, the CDR3 is TGTGCCAGCACCACAGGGGATCCCTATAGCAATCAGCCCCAGCATTTT. The chain combines TRBV12-3 or TRBV12-4 with TRBJ1-5; 7 positions agree with TRBD1. After removal of 7 bases from V and 0 bases from J, the junction contained 9 bases not matched to a gene. The CDR3 has 16 residues.

This clonotype was seen once. Lacking the conserved final phenylalanine or tryptophan, this CDR3 likely reflects a read error. The chain links TRBV7-7 to TRBJ2-2, with 12 bases aligning to TRBD2. The CDR3 length is 16 residues. Germline V gene sequence: CDR1 SSHAT, CDR2 FNYEAQ (reference sequence). The CDR3 DNA reads TGTGCTAGCAGGTTGACTAGCGGGGGGAACACCGGGGAGCTGTTTTGT. Translating it yields CASRLTSGGNTGELFC.

This clonotype was recorded many times. This chain uses TRBV24-1 with TRBJ2-1; perhaps TRBD1 as D (6 bases). Germline V gene sequence: CDR1 KGHDR, CDR2 SFDVKD. V dropped 9 bases and J dropped 3 bases, with 14 bases sitting between them. The CDR3 has 14 amino acids. CDR3 bases: TGTGCCACCGGATCAGGGGATCACTACAATGAGCAGTTCTTC. Protein sequence: CATGSGDHYNEQFF.

In this sample, this clonotype turned up many times. This chain uses TRBV9 with TRBJ2-3; TRBD1 matches at 7 bases. This CDR3 has 14 amino acids. Germline-derived CDR1 and CDR2 are SGDLS and YYNGEE. Trimming removed 2 bases from V and 3 bases from J; junction bases left unmatched: 3. CDR3 bases: TGTGCCAGCAGCGTGGGACAGCCTACAGATACGCAGTATTTT. It is translated as CASSVGQPTDTQYF.